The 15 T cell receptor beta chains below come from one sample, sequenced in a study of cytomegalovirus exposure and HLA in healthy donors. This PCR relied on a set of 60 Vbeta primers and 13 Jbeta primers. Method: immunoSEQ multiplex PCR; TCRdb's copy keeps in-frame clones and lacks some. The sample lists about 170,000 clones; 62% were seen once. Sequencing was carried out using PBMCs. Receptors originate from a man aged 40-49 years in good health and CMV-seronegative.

The CDR3 nucleotides read TGTGCCAGTAGTAGGATCTCCGGGACAGGTGATTCCGGGGAGCTGTTTTTT. This translates into CASSRISGTGDSGELFF. J is TRBJ2-2 and V is TRBV19; 8 bases line up with TRBD1. Germline CDR1 is LNHDA and CDR2 is SQIVND (reference sequence). J lost 6 bases, V lost 4 bases, and 13 bases had no gene match. The CDR3 runs to 17 residues.

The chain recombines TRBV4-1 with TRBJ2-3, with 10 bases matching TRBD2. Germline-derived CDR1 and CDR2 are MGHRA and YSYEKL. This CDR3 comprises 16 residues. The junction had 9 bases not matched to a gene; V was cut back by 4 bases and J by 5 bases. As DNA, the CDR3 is TGCGCCAGCAGCCTTAACGGACTAGCGGCCAAAGATACGCAGTATTTT. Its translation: CASSLNGLAAKDTQYF.

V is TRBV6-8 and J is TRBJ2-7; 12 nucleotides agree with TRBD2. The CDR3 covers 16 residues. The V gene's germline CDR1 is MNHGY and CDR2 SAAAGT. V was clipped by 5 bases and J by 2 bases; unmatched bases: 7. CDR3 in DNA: TGTGCCAGCAGTCCTTCACTAGCGGGAGGCCCCTACGAGCAGTACTTC. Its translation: CASSPSLAGGPYEQYF.

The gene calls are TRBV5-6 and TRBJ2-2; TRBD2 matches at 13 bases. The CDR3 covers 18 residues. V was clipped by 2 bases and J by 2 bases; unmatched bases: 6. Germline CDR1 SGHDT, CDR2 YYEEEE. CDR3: CASSLTGLAGTNTGELFF. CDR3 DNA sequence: TGTGCCAGCAGCTTAACGGGACTAGCGGGGACCAACACCGGGGAGCTGTTTTTT. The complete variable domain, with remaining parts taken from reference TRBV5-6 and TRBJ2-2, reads DAGVTQSPTHLIKTRGQQVTLRCSPKSGHDTVSWYQQALGQGPQFIFQYYEEEERQRGNFPDRFSGHQFPNYSSELNVNALLLGDSALYLCASSLTGLAGTNTGELFFGEGSRLTVL.

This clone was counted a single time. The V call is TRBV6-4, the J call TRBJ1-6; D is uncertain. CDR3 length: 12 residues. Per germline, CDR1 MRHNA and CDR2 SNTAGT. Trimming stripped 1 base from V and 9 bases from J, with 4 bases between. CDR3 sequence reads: CASSDYGSPLHF. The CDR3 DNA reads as TGTGCCAGCAGTGACTACGGTTCACCCCTCCACTTT.

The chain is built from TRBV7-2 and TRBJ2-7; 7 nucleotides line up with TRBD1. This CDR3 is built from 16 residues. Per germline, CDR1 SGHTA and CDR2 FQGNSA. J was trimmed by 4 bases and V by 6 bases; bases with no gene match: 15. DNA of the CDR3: TGTGCCAGCAGTACGCCCGGGACAGCGACTCGGTACGAGCAGTACTTC. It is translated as CASSTPGTATRYEQYF.

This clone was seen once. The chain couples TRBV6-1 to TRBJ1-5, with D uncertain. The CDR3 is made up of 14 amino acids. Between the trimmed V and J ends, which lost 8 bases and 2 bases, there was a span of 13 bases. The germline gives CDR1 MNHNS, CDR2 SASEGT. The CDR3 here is CASSRGMGNQPQHF. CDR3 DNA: TGTGCCAGCTCCCGGGGTATGGGCAATCAGCCCCAGCATTTT.

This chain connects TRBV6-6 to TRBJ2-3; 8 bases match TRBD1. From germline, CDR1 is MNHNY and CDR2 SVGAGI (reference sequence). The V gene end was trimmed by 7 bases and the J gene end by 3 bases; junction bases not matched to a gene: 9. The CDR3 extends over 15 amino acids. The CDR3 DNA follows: TGTGCCAGCATCCCGACAGGGGTGGAAACAGATACGCAGTATTTT. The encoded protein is CASIPTGVETDTQYF.

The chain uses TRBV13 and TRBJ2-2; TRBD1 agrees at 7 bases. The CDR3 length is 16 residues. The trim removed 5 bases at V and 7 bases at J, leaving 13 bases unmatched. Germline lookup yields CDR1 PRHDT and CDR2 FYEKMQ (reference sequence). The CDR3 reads CASSTQTGSYGGELFF. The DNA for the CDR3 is TGTGCCAGCAGCACCCAGACAGGGTCATATGGCGGGGAGCTGTTTTTT.

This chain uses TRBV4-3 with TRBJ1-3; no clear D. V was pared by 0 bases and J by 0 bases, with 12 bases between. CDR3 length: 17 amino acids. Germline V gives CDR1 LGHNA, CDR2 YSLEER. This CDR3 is CASSQDYKPLSGNTIYF. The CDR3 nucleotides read TGCGCCAGCAGCCAAGATTATAAGCCCCTCTCTGGAAACACCATATATTTT.

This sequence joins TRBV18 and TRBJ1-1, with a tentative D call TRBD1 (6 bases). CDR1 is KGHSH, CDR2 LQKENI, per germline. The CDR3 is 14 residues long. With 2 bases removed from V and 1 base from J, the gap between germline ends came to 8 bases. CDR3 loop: CASSPGGANTEAFF. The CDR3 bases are TGTGCCAGCTCACCAGGGGGGGCGAACACTGAAGCTTTCTTT.

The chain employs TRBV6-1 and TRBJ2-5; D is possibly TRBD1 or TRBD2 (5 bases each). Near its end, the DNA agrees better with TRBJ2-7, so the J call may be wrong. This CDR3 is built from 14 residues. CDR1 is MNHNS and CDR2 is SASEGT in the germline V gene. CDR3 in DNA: TGTGCCAGCAGACAAAGCTTGGGGGCCTACGAGCAGTACTTC. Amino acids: CASRQSLGAYEQYF.

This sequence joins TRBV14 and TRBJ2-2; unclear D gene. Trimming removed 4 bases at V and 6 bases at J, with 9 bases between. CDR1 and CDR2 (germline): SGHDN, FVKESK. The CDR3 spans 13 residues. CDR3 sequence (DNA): TGTGCCAGCAGCCTAATTGAGTCCGGGGAGCTGTTTTTT. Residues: CASSLIESGELFF.

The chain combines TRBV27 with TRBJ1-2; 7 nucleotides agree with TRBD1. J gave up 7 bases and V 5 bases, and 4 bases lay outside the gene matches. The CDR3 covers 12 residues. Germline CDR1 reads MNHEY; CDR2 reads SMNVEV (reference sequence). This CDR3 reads CASSPRGLGYTF. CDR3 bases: TGTGCCAGCAGTCCGAGGGGGCTTGGCTACACCTTC.

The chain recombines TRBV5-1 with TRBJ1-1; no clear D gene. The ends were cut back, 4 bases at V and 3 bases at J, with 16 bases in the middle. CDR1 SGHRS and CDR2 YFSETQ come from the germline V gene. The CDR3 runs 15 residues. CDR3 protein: CASSPTAGWDTEAFF. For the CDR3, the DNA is TGCGCCAGCAGCCCCACGGCAGGCTGGGACACTGAAGCTTTCTTT.